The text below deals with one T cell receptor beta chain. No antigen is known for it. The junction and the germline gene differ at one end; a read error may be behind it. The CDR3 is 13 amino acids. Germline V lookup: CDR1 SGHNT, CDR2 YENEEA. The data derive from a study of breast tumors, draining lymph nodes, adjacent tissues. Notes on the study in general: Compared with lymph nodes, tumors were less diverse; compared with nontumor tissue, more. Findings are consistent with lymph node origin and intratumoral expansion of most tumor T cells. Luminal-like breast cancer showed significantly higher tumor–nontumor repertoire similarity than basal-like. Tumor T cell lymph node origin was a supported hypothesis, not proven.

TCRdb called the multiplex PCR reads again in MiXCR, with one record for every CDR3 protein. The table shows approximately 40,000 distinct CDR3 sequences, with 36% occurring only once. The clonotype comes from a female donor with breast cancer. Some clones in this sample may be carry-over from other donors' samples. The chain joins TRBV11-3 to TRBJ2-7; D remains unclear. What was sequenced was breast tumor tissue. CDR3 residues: CASSLEGSYEHYF. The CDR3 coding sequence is TGTGCCAGCAGCTTAGAAGGATCCTACGAGCACTACTTC.